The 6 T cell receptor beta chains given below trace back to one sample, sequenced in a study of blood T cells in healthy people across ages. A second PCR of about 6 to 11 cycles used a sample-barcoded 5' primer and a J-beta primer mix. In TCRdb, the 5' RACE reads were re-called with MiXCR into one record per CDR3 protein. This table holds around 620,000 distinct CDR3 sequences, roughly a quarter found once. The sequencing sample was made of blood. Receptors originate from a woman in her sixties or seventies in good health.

The DNA of the CDR3 is TGTGCCATCAGTGAAACAGCCTACGAGCAGTACTTC. Translated, it gives CAISETAYEQYF. The chain is built from TRBV10-3 and TRBJ2-7; D gene unclear. Deletions cut 3 bases from V and 2 bases from J, with 5 bases between. Germline assignment: CDR1 ENHRY and CDR2 SYGVKD. The CDR3 is made up of 12 amino acids.

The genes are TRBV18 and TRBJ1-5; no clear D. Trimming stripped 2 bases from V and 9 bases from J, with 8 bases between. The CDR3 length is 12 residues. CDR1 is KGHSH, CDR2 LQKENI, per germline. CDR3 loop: CASSPDKVPQHF. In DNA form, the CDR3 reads TGTGCCAGCTCACCAGACAAGGTGCCCCAGCATTTT.

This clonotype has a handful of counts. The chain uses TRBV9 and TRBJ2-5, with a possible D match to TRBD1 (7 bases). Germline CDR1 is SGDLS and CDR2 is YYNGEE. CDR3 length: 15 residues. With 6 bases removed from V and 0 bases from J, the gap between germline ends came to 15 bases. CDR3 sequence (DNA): TGTGCCAGCACCCACTCAGGGGGGTACCAAGAGACCCAGTACTTC. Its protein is CASTHSGGYQETQYF. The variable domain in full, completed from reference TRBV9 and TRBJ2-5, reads DSGVTQTPKHLITATGQRVTLRCSPRSGDLSVYWYQQSLDQGLQFLIQYYNGEERAKGNILERFSAQQFPDLHSELNLSSLELGDSALYFCASTHSGGYQETQYFGPGTRLLVL.

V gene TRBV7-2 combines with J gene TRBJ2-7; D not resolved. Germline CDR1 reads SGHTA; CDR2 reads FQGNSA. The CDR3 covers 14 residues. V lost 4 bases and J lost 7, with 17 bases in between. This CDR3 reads CASSSLPLRLEQYF. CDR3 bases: TGTGCCAGCAGCTCGCTCCCTTTGCGCCTTGAGCAGTACTTC.

The CDR3 nucleotides are TGCGCCAGCAGCACCGGGACAGGGATCTCCTACGAGCAGTACTTC. Protein sequence: CASSTGTGISYEQYF. The chain links TRBV5-1 to TRBJ2-7; 9 bases line up with TRBD1. CDR1 is SGHRS, CDR2 YFSETQ, per germline. J was trimmed by 0 bases and V by 4 bases; bases with no gene match: 5. CDR3 length: 15 amino acids.

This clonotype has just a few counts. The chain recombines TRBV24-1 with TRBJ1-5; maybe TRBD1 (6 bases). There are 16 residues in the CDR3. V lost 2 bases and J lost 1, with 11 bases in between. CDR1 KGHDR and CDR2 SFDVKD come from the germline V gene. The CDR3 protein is CATSDSGDLSNQPQHF. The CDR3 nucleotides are TGTGCCACCAGTGATTCAGGGGACTTGAGCAATCAGCCCCAGCATTTT.